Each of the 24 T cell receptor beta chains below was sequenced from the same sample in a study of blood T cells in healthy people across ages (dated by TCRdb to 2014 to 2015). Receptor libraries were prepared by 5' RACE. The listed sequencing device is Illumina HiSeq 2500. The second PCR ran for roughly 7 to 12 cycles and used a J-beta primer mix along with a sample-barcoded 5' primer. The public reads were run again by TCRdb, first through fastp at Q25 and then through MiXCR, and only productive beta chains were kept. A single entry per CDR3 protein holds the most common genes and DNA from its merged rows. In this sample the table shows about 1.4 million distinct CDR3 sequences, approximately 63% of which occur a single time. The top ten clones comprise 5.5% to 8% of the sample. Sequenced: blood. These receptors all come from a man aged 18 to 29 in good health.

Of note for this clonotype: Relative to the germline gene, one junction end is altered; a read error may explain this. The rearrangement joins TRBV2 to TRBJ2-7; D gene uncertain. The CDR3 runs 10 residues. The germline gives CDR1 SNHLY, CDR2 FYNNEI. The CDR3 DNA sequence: TGTGCCAGCGGTGACAACGAGCAGTACTTC. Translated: CASGDNEQYF. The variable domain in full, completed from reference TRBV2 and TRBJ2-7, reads EPEVTQTPSHQVTQMGQEVILRCVPISNHLYFYWYRQILGQKVEFLVSFYNNEISEKSEIFDDQFSVERPDGSNFTLKIRSTKLEDSAMYFCASGDNEQYFGPGTRLTVT.

The CDR3 bases are TGTGCCAGCAGCAAGCTACTAGCGGGAGGGCCGGGCGAGCAGTACTTC. Its translation is CASSKLLAGGPGEQYF. This chain connects TRBV21-1 to TRBJ2-5; the table's D call TRBD2 went unverified against the DNA. The assigned J gene may be wrong: the sequence end matches TRBJ2-7 better. TRBV21-1 is labeled a pseudogene. The CDR3 contains 16 residues.

Here the CDR3 DNA reads TGCGCCAGCAGCCAAGCTAGGGGCACAGATACGCAGTATTTT. Amino acid sequence: CASSQARGTDTQYF. V is TRBV4-1 and J is TRBJ2-3; D remains unclear. V was trimmed by 1 base and J by 1 base, leaving 6 bases between them. There are 14 residues in the CDR3. CDR1 is MGHRA, CDR2 YSYEKL, per germline.

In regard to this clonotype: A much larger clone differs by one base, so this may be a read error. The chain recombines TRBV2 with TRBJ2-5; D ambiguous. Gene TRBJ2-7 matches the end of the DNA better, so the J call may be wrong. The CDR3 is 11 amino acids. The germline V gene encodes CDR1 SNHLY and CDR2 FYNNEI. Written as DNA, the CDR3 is TGTGCCAGCAGTGTTGTCTACGAGCAGTACTTC. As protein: CASSVVYEQYF.

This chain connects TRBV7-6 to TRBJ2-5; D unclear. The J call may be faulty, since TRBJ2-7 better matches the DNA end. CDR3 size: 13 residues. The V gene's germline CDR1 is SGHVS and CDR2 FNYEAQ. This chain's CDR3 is CASSQEKPSEQYF. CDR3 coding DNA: TGTGCCAGCAGCCAAGAAAAACCGTCCGAGCAGTACTTC.

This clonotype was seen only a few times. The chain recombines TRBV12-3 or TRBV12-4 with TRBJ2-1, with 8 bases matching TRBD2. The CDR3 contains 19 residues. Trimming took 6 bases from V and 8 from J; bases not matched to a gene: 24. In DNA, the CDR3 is TGTGCCAGCAGCGGTTTCGCGGGAGGAAGCTTAGATGGCGCCCATGAGCAGTTCTTC. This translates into CASSGFAGGSLDGAHEQFF.

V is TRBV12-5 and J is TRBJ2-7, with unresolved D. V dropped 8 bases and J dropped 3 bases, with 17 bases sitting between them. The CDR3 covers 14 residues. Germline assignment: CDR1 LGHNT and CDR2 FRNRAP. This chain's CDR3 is CASRSGQQNYEQYF. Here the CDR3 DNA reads TGTGCTAGTCGGTCCGGGCAGCAGAACTACGAGCAGTACTTC.

The CDR3 loop reads CASSQSPDWGPNEQFF. The CDR3 nucleotides are TGCGCCAGCAGCCAATCCCCGGACTGGGGGCCTAATGAGCAGTTCTTC. J is TRBJ2-1 and V is TRBV4-1; perhaps TRBD1 as D (6 bases). The CDR3 covers 16 residues. V lost 2 bases and J lost 7, with 18 bases in between. The germline V gene has CDR1 MGHRA and CDR2 YSYEKL.

The CDR3 bases are TGTGCCATCAGTGTTTCCCCGACACCGGCGGAAGGCTACACCTTC. This sequence encodes CAISVSPTPAEGYTF. The V and J genes are TRBV10-3 and TRBJ1-2, with D uncertain. The V gene lost 4 bases and the J gene lost 8 bases, with 20 bases spanning the gap. The length of the CDR3 is 15 residues. CDR1 and CDR2 (germline): ENHRY, SYGVKD.

In DNA, the CDR3 is TGTGCCATCAGGGGGGCTGCAAGTTGGAATTCACCCCTCCACTTT. Translated: CAIRGAASWNSPLHF. The chain has TRBV10-3 and TRBJ1-6; TRBD1 is a possible D gene (6 bases). Trimming removed 6 bases from V and 7 bases from J, with 16 bases in between. The CDR3 has 15 residues. Germline CDR1 reads ENHRY; CDR2 reads SYGVKD.

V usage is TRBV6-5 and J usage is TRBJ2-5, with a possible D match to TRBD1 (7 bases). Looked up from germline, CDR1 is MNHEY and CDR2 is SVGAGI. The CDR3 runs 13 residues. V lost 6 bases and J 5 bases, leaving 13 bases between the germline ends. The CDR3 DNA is TGTGCCAGCAGGGGCAGGGGGGTGGAGACCCAGTACTTC. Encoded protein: CASRGRGVETQYF.

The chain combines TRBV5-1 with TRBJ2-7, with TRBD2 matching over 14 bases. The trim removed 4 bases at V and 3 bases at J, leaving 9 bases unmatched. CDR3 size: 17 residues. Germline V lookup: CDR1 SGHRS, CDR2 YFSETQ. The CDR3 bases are TGCGCCAGCAGCGCGGGACTAGCGGGAGTTGAGAGCTACGAGCAGTACTTC. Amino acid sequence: CASSAGLAGVESYEQYF.

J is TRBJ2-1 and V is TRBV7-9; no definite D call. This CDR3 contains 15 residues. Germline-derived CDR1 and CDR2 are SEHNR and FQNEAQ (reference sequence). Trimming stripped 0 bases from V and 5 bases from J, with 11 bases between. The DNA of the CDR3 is TGTGCCAGCAGCTTAGCGGGATTGGTAGACAATGAGCAGTTCTTC. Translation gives CASSLAGLVDNEQFF.

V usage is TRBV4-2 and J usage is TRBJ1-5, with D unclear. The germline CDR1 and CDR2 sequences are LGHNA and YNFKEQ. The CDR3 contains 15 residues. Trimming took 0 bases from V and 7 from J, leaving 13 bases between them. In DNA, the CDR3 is TGTGCCAGCAGCCAAGAAGCGGCAGATCTCCAGCCCCAGCATTTT. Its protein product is CASSQEAADLQPQHF.

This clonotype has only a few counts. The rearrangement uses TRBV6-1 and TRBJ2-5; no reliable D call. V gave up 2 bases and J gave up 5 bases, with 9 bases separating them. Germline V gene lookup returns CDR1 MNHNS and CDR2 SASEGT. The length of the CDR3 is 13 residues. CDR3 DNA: TGTGCCAGCAGTGAATTGAGGAAGGAGACCCAGTACTTC. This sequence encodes CASSELRKETQYF.

CDR3 DNA sequence: TGTGCCAGCAGCTTATCAAAACCGGGTCGAGGGAATCAGCCCCAGCATTTT. Its protein product is CASSLSKPGRGNQPQHF. The rearrangement uses TRBV7-9 and TRBJ1-5; D uncertain. Germline-derived CDR1 and CDR2 are SEHNR and FQNEAQ (reference sequence). The CDR3 loop spans 17 amino acids. Trimming shortened V by 2 bases and J by 4 bases, and 18 bases separated the two germline ends. The full variable domain, rest sourced from reference TRBV7-9 and TRBJ1-5, is DTGVSQNPRHKITKRGQNVTFRCDPISEHNRLYWYRQTLGQGPEFLTYFQNEAQLEKSRLLSDRFSAERPKGSFSTLEIQRTEQGDSAMYLCASSLSKPGRGNQPQHFGDGTRLSIL.

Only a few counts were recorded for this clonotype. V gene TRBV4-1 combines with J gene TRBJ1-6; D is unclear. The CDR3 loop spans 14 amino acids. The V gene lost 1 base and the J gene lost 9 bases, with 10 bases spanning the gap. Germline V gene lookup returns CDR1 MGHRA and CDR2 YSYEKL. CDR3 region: CASSQAGGLSPLHF. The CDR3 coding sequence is TGCGCCAGCAGCCAAGCGGGCGGCCTTTCACCCCTCCACTTT.

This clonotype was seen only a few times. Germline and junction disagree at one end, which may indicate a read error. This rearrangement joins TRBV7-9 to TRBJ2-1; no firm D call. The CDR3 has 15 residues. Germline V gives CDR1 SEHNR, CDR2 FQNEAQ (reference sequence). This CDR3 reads CASSFGESSYNEQFF. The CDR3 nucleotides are TGCGCCAGCAGCTTTGGGGAAAGCTCCTACAATGAGCAGTTCTTC.

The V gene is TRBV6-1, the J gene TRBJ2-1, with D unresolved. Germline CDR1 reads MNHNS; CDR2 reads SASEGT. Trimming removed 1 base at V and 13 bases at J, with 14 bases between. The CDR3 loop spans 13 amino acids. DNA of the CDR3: TGTGCCAGCAGTGAAGGAGGCACCCCAGCCCAGTTCTTC. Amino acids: CASSEGGTPAQFF.

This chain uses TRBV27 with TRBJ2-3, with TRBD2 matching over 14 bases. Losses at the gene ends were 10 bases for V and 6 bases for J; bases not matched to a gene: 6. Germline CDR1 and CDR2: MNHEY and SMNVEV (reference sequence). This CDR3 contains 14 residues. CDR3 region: CATRLAGGLDTQYF. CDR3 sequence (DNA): TGTGCCACCAGACTAGCGGGGGGGCTTGATACGCAGTATTTT.

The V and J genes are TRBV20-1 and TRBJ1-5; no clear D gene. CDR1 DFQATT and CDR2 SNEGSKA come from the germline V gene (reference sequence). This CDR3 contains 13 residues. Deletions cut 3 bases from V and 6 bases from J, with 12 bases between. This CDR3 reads CSASYGRIQPQHF. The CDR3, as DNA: TGCAGTGCTAGTTATGGACGGATTCAGCCCCAGCATTTT.

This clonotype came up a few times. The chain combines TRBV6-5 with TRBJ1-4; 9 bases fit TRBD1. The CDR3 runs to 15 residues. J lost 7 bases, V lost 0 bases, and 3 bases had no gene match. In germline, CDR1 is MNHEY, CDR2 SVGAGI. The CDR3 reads CASSYSGQGGEKLFF. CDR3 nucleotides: TGTGCCAGCAGTTACTCGGGACAGGGAGGTGAAAAACTGTTTTTT.

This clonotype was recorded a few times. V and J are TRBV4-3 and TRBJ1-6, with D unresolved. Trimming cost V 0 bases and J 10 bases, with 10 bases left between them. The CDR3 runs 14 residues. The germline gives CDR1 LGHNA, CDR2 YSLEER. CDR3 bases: TGCGCCAGCAGCCAAGATGTCTTCAGGTCACCCCTCCACTTT. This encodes CASSQDVFRSPLHF.

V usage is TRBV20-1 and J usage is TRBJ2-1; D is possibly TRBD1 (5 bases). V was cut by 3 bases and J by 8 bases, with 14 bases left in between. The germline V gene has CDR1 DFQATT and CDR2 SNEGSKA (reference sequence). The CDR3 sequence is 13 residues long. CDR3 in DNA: TGCAGTGCTAGCCCAGGGCGCACCTATGAGCAGTTCTTC. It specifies CSASPGRTYEQFF.